The 26 T cell receptor beta chains presented below share a single source sample, sequenced in a study of cytomegalovirus exposure and HLA in healthy donors. Primers included in the PCR were 60 Vbeta and 13 Jbeta primers. The repertoire was sequenced with immunoSEQ multiplex PCR; TCRdb's copy has only in-frame clones and lacks some. Its table records around 140,000 clones. The sequencing sample was made of PBMCs. The receptor set was obtained from a woman aged 40 to 49 in good health and CMV-seronegative.

The chain recombines TRBV14 with TRBJ1-1; D remains ambiguous. The CDR3 covers 13 residues. Between the trimmed V and J ends, which lost 0 bases and 4 bases, there was a span of 6 bases. CDR1 SGHDN and CDR2 FVKESK come from the germline V gene. The DNA of the CDR3 is TGTGCCAGCAGCCAAGAAGTTAGCACTGAAGCTTTCTTT. It codes for CASSQEVSTEAFF.

The gene calls are TRBV7-3 and TRBJ2-1; 13 nucleotides match TRBD2. Trimming at V came to 6 bases and at J to 9 bases, leaving 8 bases not matched to a gene. The length of the CDR3 is 15 residues. Germline V gives CDR1 SGHTA, CDR2 FQGTGA. CDR3 in DNA: TGTGCCAGCAGTTCTACTAGCGGGGGGGCCAGTGAGCAGTTCTTC. Amino acids: CASSSTSGGASEQFF.

The chain links TRBV19 to TRBJ2-4; 10 nucleotides align to TRBD2. CDR3 length: 13 amino acids. Per the germline V gene, CDR1 is LNHDA and CDR2 is SQIVND (reference sequence). V lost 2 bases and J lost 15; bases outside the gene matches: 7. The CDR3 sequence: CASSIRVAGGLYF. The DNA of the CDR3 is TGTGCCAGTAGTATACGGGTAGCGGGGGGTCTGTACTTC.

J is TRBJ2-5 and V is TRBV14, with 10 nucleotides matching TRBD1. The J segment lost 0 bases and the V segment lost 0 bases, leaving 13 bases of the junction unmatched. CDR1 is SGHDN, CDR2 FVKESK, per germline. This CDR3 contains 20 residues. This CDR3 reads CASSQDGGTGALWYQETQYF. The DNA for the CDR3 is TGTGCCAGCAGCCAAGATGGGGGGACAGGGGCCCTATGGTACCAAGAGACCCAGTACTTC. The variable domain in full, with the rest retrieved from reference TRBV14 and TRBJ2-5, is EAGVTQFPSHSVIEKGQTVTLRCDPISGHDNLYWYRRVMGKEIKFLLHFVKESKQDESGMPNNRFLAERTGGTYSTLKVQPAELEDSGVYFCASSQDGGTGALWYQETQYFGPGTRLLVL.

The chain couples TRBV7-3 to TRBJ2-2; TRBD1 matches 7 bases. The CDR3 has 15 amino acids. Per the germline V gene, CDR1 is SGHTA and CDR2 is FQGTGA. The V gene end was trimmed by 1 base and the J gene end by 1 base; junction bases not matched to a gene: 0. The CDR3 here is CASSLRQGNTGELFF. CDR3 in DNA: TGTGCCAGCAGCTTAAGACAGGGGAACACCGGGGAGCTGTTTTTT. Variable domain in full (rest from reference TRBV7-3 and TRBJ2-2): GAGVSQTPSNKVTEKGKYVELRCDPISGHTALYWYRQSLGQGPEFLIYFQGTGAADDSGLPNDRFFAVRPEGSVSTLKIQRTERGDSAVYLCASSLRQGNTGELFFGEGSRLTVL.

This chain links TRBV7-9 with TRBJ2-1; 12 bases are a match to TRBD1. The V gene's germline CDR1 is SEHNR and CDR2 FQNEAQ (reference sequence). V shed 2 bases and J 7 bases; nucleotides not matched to a gene: 6. CDR3 length: 16 residues. For the CDR3, the DNA is TGTGCCAGCAGCTTAAAGGGGGACAGGGGGCGAAATGAGCAGTTCTTC. Translating it yields CASSLKGDRGRNEQFF. Full variable domain (remainder filled in from reference TRBV7-9 and TRBJ2-1): DTGVSQNPRHKITKRGQNVTFRCDPISEHNRLYWYRQTLGQGPEFLTYFQNEAQLEKSRLLSDRFSAERPKGSFSTLEIQRTEQGDSAMYLCASSLKGDRGRNEQFFGPGTRLTVL.

The chain links TRBV28 to TRBJ1-1; D is unclear. The CDR3 is 12 residues long. With 2 bases removed from V and 5 bases from J, the gap between germline ends came to 6 bases. Germline V gives CDR1 MDHEN, CDR2 SYDVKM. CDR3 loop: CASSLIPTEAFF. Written as DNA, the CDR3 is TGTGCCAGCAGTTTAATCCCTACTGAAGCTTTCTTT.

V and J are TRBV4-2 and TRBJ1-6; 7 positions match TRBD1. From germline, CDR1 is LGHNA and CDR2 YNFKEQ. This CDR3 is 15 amino acids long. The ends lost 4 bases at V and 8 bases at J; junction bases unmatched: 8. In nucleotides, the CDR3 is TGTGCCAGCAGCCTTGCCCAGGGGGAAGATTCACCCCTCCACTTT. This translates into CASSLAQGEDSPLHF.

CDR3 in DNA: TGTGCCAGCAGTTACGTGGGGACAGGGGGAACTGAAGCTTTCTTT. Its protein product is CASSYVGTGGTEAFF. The genes are TRBV6-6 and TRBJ1-1, with 11 bases that match TRBD1. Trimming removed 2 bases from V and 5 bases from J; junction bases left unmatched: 4. CDR1 MNHNY and CDR2 SVGAGI come from the germline V gene (reference sequence). The CDR3 consists of 15 residues.

The gene calls are TRBV10-3 and TRBJ1-2; 9 bases are a match to TRBD1. Germline V gene lookup returns CDR1 ENHRY and CDR2 SYGVKD. This CDR3 has 18 amino acids. Unmatched junction bases numbered 17, after V lost 3 bases and J lost 6 bases. CDR3 residues: CAISDPRGTGSPGDGYTF. In DNA form, the CDR3 reads TGTGCCATCAGTGACCCTCGGGGGACAGGGAGTCCCGGCGATGGCTACACCTTC.

This sequence joins TRBV4-3 and TRBJ2-2, with 7 bases fitting TRBD2. The CDR3 covers 15 residues. Germline loops: CDR1 LGHNA, CDR2 YSLEER. J was trimmed by 5 bases and V by 0 bases; bases with no gene match: 3. The CDR3 bases are TGCGCCAGCAGCCAAGATCGAGCGGGGACCGGGGAGCTGTTTTTT. It yields the protein CASSQDRAGTGELFF.

The chain employs TRBV11-2 and TRBJ1-2, with 9 bases that match TRBD1. CDR1 is SGHAT, CDR2 FQNNGV, per germline. J was trimmed by 5 bases and V by 3 bases; bases with no gene match: 10. The CDR3 runs to 16 residues. CDR3 loop: CASSLGTGLTLYGYTF. In DNA, the CDR3 is TGTGCCAGCAGCTTGGGGACAGGGTTGACGCTATATGGCTACACCTTC.

DNA of the CDR3: TGTGCCAGCAGCGGTGGGACAGCTAGCACAGATACGCAGTATTTT. Translated: CASSGGTASTDTQYF. The chain joins TRBV9 to TRBJ2-3; 7 bases map to TRBD1. Germline CDR1 reads SGDLS; CDR2 reads YYNGEE. After removal of 3 bases from V and 0 bases from J, the junction contained 4 bases not matched to a gene. This CDR3 is built from 15 residues.

The chain combines TRBV28 with TRBJ2-7; D may be TRBD2 (5 bases). The CDR3 extends over 12 amino acids. Per the germline V gene, CDR1 is MDHEN and CDR2 is SYDVKM. The ends were cut back, 4 bases at V and 6 bases at J, with 10 bases in the middle. Here the CDR3 reads CASSWGRGEQYF. In DNA form, the CDR3 reads TGTGCCAGCAGTTGGGGTCGGGGCGAGCAGTACTTC.

This chain joins TRBV15 and TRBJ1-2, with TRBD1 matching over 10 bases. Per germline, CDR1 LNHNV and CDR2 YYDKDF (reference sequence). Unmatched junction bases numbered 4, after V lost 3 bases and J lost 6 bases. The length of the CDR3 is 14 residues. The CDR3 nucleotides read TGTGCCACCAGCAGTCGGACAGGGGGGAATGGCTACACCTTC. The encoded protein is CATSSRTGGNGYTF. Complete variable domain (other parts from reference TRBV15 and TRBJ1-2): DAMVIQNPRYQVTQFGKPVTLSCSQTLNHNVMYWYQQKSSQAPKLLFHYYDKDFNNEADTPDNFQSRRPNTSFCFLDIRSPGLGDTAMYLCATSSRTGGNGYTFGSGTRLTVV.

With respect to this clone: Sequence at one end of the junction differs from germline and may be a read error. The chain combines TRBV7-7 with TRBJ1-5; 11 bases are shared with TRBD1. There are 20 residues in the CDR3. Germline V gene data show CDR1 as SSHAT and CDR2 as FNYEAQ (reference sequence). The CDR3 sequence: CASSVSRGTGGTHSNQPQHF. The DNA of the CDR3 is TGTGCTAGCAGCGTATCCAGAGGGACAGGGGGGACTCATAGCAATCAGCCCCAGCATTTT.

The DNA of the CDR3 is TGTGCCAGCAGTGGGGTGGGACAGGGTCTGAATGAGCAGTTCTTC. Its translation is CASSGVGQGLNEQFF. The V and J genes are TRBV9 and TRBJ2-1; 9 positions match TRBD1. J lost 7 bases, V lost 5 bases, and 10 bases had no gene match. Germline V gene data show CDR1 as SGDLS and CDR2 as YYNGEE. The CDR3 contains 15 residues.

The V call is TRBV2, the J call TRBJ2-3; D gene unclear. Per the germline V gene, CDR1 is SNHLY and CDR2 is FYNNEI. CDR3 length: 14 amino acids. V was shortened by 4 bases and J by 2 bases, with 10 bases between the two germline ends. CDR3 bases: TGTGCCAGCAGTGGATTAGCCTTCACAGATACGCAGTATTTT. This gives the protein CASSGLAFTDTQYF.

V usage is TRBV29-1 and J usage is TRBJ1-2; tentatively, D is TRBD1 (5 bases). Germline V gives CDR1 SQVTM, CDR2 ANQGSEA. The length of the CDR3 is 12 residues. Trimming cost V 4 bases and J 8 bases, with 14 bases left between them. Here the CDR3 reads CSVGPGMRGYTF. Written as DNA, the CDR3 is TGCAGCGTTGGGCCAGGGATGAGGGGCTACACCTTC.

The genes are TRBV4-1 and TRBJ1-4; the D is unclear. V lost 2 bases and J lost 0, with 7 bases in between. There are 15 residues in the CDR3. Germline lookup yields CDR1 MGHRA and CDR2 YSYEKL. CDR3 region: CASSQPLATNEKLFF. In DNA, the CDR3 is TGCGCCAGCAGCCAACCCCTCGCAACTAATGAAAAACTGTTTTTT.

This rearrangement joins TRBV7-2 to TRBJ1-2; D remains unclear. From germline, CDR1 is SGHTA and CDR2 FQGNSA. Trimming stripped 1 base from V and 8 bases from J, with 14 bases between. CDR3 size: 14 residues. The CDR3 region has the DNA TGTGCCAGCAGCTTAGGAGGATCCTCGTTCGGCTACACCTTC. Protein product: CASSLGGSSFGYTF.

V gene TRBV5-1 combines with J gene TRBJ2-3; 8 nucleotides agree with TRBD2. CDR3 length: 18 residues. The ends lost 5 bases at V and 4 bases at J; junction bases unmatched: 18. Germline V gives CDR1 SGHRS, CDR2 YFSETQ. CDR3 sequence: CASRPRTGAGVNPDTQYF. Here the CDR3 DNA reads TGCGCCAGCAGACCCCGGACTGGAGCGGGGGTTAATCCAGATACGCAGTATTTT.

The chain has TRBV7-3 and TRBJ2-5; 11 positions agree with TRBD1. J gave up 6 bases and V 7 bases, and 10 bases lay outside the gene matches. The CDR3 contains 15 residues. Germline lookup yields CDR1 SGHTA and CDR2 FQGTGA. The CDR3, as DNA: TGTGCCAGCAATACCGGGACAGGGGGTTATCAGACCCAGTACTTC. Translating gives CASNTGTGGYQTQYF.

The chain combines TRBV5-4 with TRBJ2-1; the D gene is possibly TRBD1 (5 bases). V lost 3 bases and J 5 bases, leaving 18 bases between the germline ends. CDR3 length equals 16 residues. Germline CDR1 and CDR2: SGHNT and YYREEE (reference sequence). CDR3 nucleotide sequence: TGTGCCAGCAGCTCCCTCACAGGCAGGGATCACAATGAGCAGTTCTTC. This translates into CASSSLTGRDHNEQFF.

The chain recombines TRBV5-4 with TRBJ2-7, with a tentative D call TRBD1 (6 bases). The CDR3 is made up of 17 amino acids. The V end lost 2 bases, the J end lost 2 bases, and 20 bases lay between the germline ends. Germline values: CDR1 SGHNT, CDR2 YYREEE (reference sequence). This CDR3 is CASSFGQGNNPAYEQYF. The CDR3 bases are TGTGCCAGCAGCTTTGGTCAGGGGAACAATCCCGCCTACGAGCAGTACTTC.

The chain joins TRBV4-2 to TRBJ1-3; 8 bases are shared with TRBD1. J gave up 3 bases and V 4 bases, and 5 bases lay outside the gene matches. The CDR3 is 15 residues long. Germline CDR1 LGHNA, CDR2 YNFKEQ. The CDR3 is CASSPGGGRGNTIYF. The CDR3 DNA reads as TGTGCCAGCAGCCCAGGGGGCGGGCGTGGAAACACCATATATTTT.